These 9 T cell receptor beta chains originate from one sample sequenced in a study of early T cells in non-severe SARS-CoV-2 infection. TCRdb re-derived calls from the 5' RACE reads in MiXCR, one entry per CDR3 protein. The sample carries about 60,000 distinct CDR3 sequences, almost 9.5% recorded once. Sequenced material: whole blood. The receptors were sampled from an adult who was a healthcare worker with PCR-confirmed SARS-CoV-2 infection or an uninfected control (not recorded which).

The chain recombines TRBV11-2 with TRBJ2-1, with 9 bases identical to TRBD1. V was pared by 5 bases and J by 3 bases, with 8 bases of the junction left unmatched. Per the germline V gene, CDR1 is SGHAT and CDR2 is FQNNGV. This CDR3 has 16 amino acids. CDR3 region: CASSMFRDRDYNEQFF. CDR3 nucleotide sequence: TGTGCCAGCAGCATGTTCCGGGACAGGGACTACAATGAGCAGTTCTTC.

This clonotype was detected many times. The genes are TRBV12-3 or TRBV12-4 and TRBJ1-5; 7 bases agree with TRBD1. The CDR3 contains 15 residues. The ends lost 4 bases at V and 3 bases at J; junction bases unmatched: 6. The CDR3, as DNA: TGTGCCAGCAGTTGGGGCACAGGGGACAATCAGCCCCAGCATTTT. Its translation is CASSWGTGDNQPQHF.

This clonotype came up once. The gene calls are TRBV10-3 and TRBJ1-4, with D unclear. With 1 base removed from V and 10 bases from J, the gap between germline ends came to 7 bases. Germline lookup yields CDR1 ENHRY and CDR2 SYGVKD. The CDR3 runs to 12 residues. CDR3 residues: CAISEYRGKLFF. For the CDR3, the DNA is TGTGCCATCAGTGAGTATAGAGGAAAACTGTTTTTT.

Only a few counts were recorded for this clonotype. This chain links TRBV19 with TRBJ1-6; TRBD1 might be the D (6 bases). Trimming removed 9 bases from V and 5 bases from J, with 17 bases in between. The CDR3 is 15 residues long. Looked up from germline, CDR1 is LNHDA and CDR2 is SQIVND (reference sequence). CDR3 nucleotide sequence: TGTGCCAGCCGCGAGGGGGGGATTAATAATTCACCCCTCCACTTT. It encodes CASREGGINNSPLHF.

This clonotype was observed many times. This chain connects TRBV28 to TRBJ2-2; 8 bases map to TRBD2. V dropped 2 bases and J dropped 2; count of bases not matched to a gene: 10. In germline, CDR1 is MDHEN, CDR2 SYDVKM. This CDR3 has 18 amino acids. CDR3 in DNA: TGTGCCAGCAGTTTAAACCCTTCCGGGACTAGAAACACCGGGGAGCTGTTTTTT. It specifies CASSLNPSGTRNTGELFF.

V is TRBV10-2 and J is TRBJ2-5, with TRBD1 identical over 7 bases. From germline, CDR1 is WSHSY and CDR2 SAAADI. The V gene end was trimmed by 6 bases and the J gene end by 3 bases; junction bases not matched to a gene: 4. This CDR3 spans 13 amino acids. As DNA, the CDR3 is TGCGCCAGCAGGGGGGACAGTAAAGAGACCCAGTACTTC. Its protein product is CASRGDSKETQYF.

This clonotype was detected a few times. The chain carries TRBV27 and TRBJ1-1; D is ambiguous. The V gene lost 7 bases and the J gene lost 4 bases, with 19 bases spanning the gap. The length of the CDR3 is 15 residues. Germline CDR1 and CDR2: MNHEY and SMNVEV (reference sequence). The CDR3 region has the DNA TGTGCCAGCATAGCGGTGGCCATTTGGGGCACTGAAGCTTTCTTT. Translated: CASIAVAIWGTEAFF.

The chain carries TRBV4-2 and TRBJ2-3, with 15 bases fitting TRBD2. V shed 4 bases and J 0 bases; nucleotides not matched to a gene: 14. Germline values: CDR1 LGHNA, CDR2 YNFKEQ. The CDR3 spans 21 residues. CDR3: CASSRHPPGLAGGSSTDTQYF. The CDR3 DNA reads TGTGCCAGCAGCCGACACCCTCCGGGACTAGCGGGGGGTTCTAGCACAGATACGCAGTATTTT.

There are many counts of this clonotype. CDR3 in DNA: TGCAGTGCAGGGGGTATTAATAGTGAAAAACTGTTTTTT. Its translation: CSAGGINSEKLFF. J is TRBJ1-4 and V is TRBV20-1, with D perhaps TRBD1 (6 bases). The germline V gene encodes CDR1 DFQATT and CDR2 SNEGSKA (reference sequence). Trimming took 6 bases from V and 7 from J, leaving 15 bases between them. The CDR3 extends over 13 amino acids.